Shown below are 10 T cell receptor beta chains from a single sample sequenced in a study of technical replicates of blood from four donors. Repertoires were generated with immunoSEQ multiplex PCR, while TCRdb's copy carries only in-frame clones and drops some. The profile shows tens of thousands of clones, around 96% of them singletons. The sequenced material came from T cells isolated from PBMCs. These receptor sequences come from a human donor in good health.

The chain recombines TRBV5-6 with TRBJ2-5; D may be TRBD1 (6 bases). V was pared by 5 bases and J by 2 bases, with 16 bases between. Per the germline V gene, CDR1 is SGHDT and CDR2 is YYEEEE. There are 15 residues in the CDR3. DNA for the CDR3: TGTGCCAGCAGTCCCGAGGACAGAAGACAAGAGACCCAGTACTTC. It yields the protein CASSPEDRRQETQYF.

This chain uses TRBV5-6 with TRBJ2-2; 11 bases align to TRBD2. Per germline, CDR1 SGHDT and CDR2 YYEEEE. This CDR3 contains 16 residues. V shed 4 bases and J 9 bases; nucleotides not matched to a gene: 11. The CDR3 here is CASSPGPRLAGRELFF. CDR3 in DNA: TGTGCCAGCAGCCCCGGACCTAGACTAGCGGGAAGGGAGCTGTTTTTT.

This chain joins TRBV9 and TRBJ2-3; D is unresolved. Looked up from germline, CDR1 is SGDLS and CDR2 is YYNGEE. CDR3 length: 16 amino acids. The V end lost 0 bases, the J end lost 4 bases, and 15 bases lay between the germline ends. CDR3 sequence (DNA): TGTGCCAGCAGCGTAGACCATGGAGTAGCAGCAGATACGCAGTATTTT. It encodes CASSVDHGVAADTQYF.

V is TRBV9 and J is TRBJ2-7; tentatively, D is TRBD1 (5 bases). CDR1 and CDR2 (germline): SGDLS, YYNGEE. The CDR3 covers 12 residues. V lost 3 bases, J lost 8 bases, and 12 bases lay in between. The DNA for the CDR3 is TGTGCCAGCAGCGCGTATGGGGCGAAGCAGTACTTC. Its protein product is CASSAYGAKQYF.

V gene TRBV18 combines with J gene TRBJ2-5; TRBD1 is a possible D gene (5 bases). The V end lost 6 bases, the J end lost 3 bases, and 14 bases lay between the germline ends. This CDR3 is 14 amino acids long. Germline CDR1 is KGHSH and CDR2 is LQKENI. CDR3 sequence (DNA): TGTGCCAGCTCCCAACTACAGACAGAAGAGACCCAGTACTTC. Its protein product is CASSQLQTEETQYF.

V usage is TRBV7-4 and J usage is TRBJ1-4; a weak D match, TRBD1 (6 bases). The CDR3 loop spans 15 amino acids. Trimming removed 5 bases from V and 1 base from J, with 11 bases in between. Looked up from germline, CDR1 is SGHVT and CDR2 is SQSDAQ. This CDR3 is CASSARQVTNEKLFF. The CDR3 DNA reads as TGTGCCAGCAGCGCGCGACAGGTAACTAATGAAAAACTGTTTTTT.

The CDR3 DNA is TGTGCCAGCCATCCCGACAGGGCCGGGCAGAAGCAGTACTTC. Translation gives CASHPDRAGQKQYF. V is TRBV5-8 and J is TRBJ2-7; TRBD1 matches 7 bases. V lost 7 bases to trimming and J lost 8 bases; unmatched junction nucleotides: 15. The CDR3 is made up of 14 amino acids. The V gene's germline CDR1 is SGHTS and CDR2 YDEGEE.

The V gene is TRBV7-8, the J gene TRBJ2-7, with 9 bases lining up with TRBD1. The CDR3 is 14 amino acids. Looked up from germline, CDR1 is SGHVS and CDR2 is FQNEAQ. With V trimmed by 6 bases and J by 3 bases, 6 bases remained unmatched. CDR3 coding DNA: TGTGCCAGCAGTTCCACGGGACAGGGCTACGAGCAGTACTTC. Protein sequence: CASSSTGQGYEQYF.

This chain's CDR3 is CASSIRDSTADTQYF. CDR3 in DNA: TGTGCCAGCAGCATCCGGGACTCTACGGCAGATACGCAGTATTTT. J is TRBJ2-3 and V is TRBV9; weak D call: TRBD2 (6 bases). V was pared by 4 bases and J by 4 bases, with 16 bases between. CDR1 is SGDLS and CDR2 is YYNGEE in the germline V gene. CDR3 length: 15 amino acids.

The V call is TRBV27, the J call TRBJ1-2; D unresolved. Germline V lookup: CDR1 MNHEY, CDR2 SMNVEV (reference sequence). With 6 bases removed from V and 8 bases from J, the gap between germline ends came to 13 bases. This CDR3 is 12 amino acids long. The CDR3: CASRTGSRGYTF. In DNA form, the CDR3 reads TGTGCCAGCAGAACCGGGAGCCGAGGCTACACCTTC.